Each of the 21 T cell receptor beta chains below was sequenced from the same sample in a study of OX40 agonist ivuxolimab in advanced cancers. Produced via immunoSEQ multiplex PCR; TCRdb's table is partial and in-frame only. The sample has 65,000 to 85,000 clones; around four fifths are singletons. Sequenced material: CD4+ or CD8+ T cells sorted from blood, taken in a trial of the OX40 agonist ivuxolimab. The receptors were gathered from an adult with an advanced solid tumor such as melanoma, head and neck, liver or kidney cancer.

V and J are TRBV5-8 and TRBJ1-5, with D perhaps TRBD1 (5 bases). This CDR3 is 17 amino acids long. Germline V gives CDR1 SGHTS, CDR2 YDEGEE. The V gene lost 6 bases and the J gene lost 2 bases, with 21 bases spanning the gap. The CDR3 here is CASTDARVRIRNQPQHF. In nucleotides, the CDR3 is TGTGCCAGCACCGACGCCAGGGTCAGGATCCGCAATCAGCCCCAGCATTTT.

This chain connects TRBV5-5 to TRBJ2-1, with TRBD2 matching over 12 bases. The V segment lost 4 bases and the J segment 9 bases; nucleotides outside the gene matches: 11. Germline values: CDR1 SGHKS, CDR2 YYEKEE (reference sequence). The CDR3 spans 16 residues. The CDR3 DNA reads as TGTGCCAGCAGCACCCGCCGGACTAGCGGGACGACTGAGCAGTTCTTC. Its translation is CASSTRRTSGTTEQFF. The complete variable domain, with remaining parts taken from reference TRBV5-5 and TRBJ2-1, reads DAGVTQSPTHLIKTRGQQVTLRCSPISGHKSVSWYQQVLGQGPQFIFQYYEKEERGRGNFPDRFSARQFPNYSSELNVNALLLGDSALYLCASSTRRTSGTTEQFFGPGTRLTVL.

This sequence joins TRBV7-3 and TRBJ2-3, with 9 bases aligning to TRBD2. The CDR3 runs to 16 residues. The V segment lost 5 bases and the J segment 5 bases; nucleotides outside the gene matches: 11. Germline CDR1 and CDR2: SGHTA and FQGTGA. The CDR3 region is CASSPLGGRAVDTQYF. CDR3 nucleotide sequence: TGTGCCAGCAGCCCCCTCGGCGGGAGGGCCGTAGATACGCAGTATTTT.

The chain couples TRBV7-2 to TRBJ2-7; TRBD2 agrees at 7 bases. CDR1 SGHTA and CDR2 FQGNSA come from the germline V gene. With 2 bases clipped from V and 4 bases from J, the junction kept 8 bases outside the gene matches. There are 15 residues in the CDR3. The CDR3 sequence: CASSLMAGVQYEQYF. As DNA, the CDR3 is TGTGCCAGCAGCTTAATGGCGGGGGTACAGTACGAGCAGTACTTC.

The chain joins TRBV2 to TRBJ2-5; D possibly uses TRBD1 or TRBD2 (5 bases each). The CDR3 loop spans 13 amino acids. V was trimmed by 5 bases and J by 1 base, leaving 8 bases between them. CDR1 and CDR2 from the germline V gene are SNHLY and FYNNEI. The CDR3 nucleotides are TGTGCCAGCAGTCAGGGACCCCAAGAGACCCAGTACTTC. Translating gives CASSQGPQETQYF.

V gene TRBV28 combines with J gene TRBJ2-1, with 9 nucleotides matching TRBD2. V lost 10 bases and J lost 5; bases outside the gene matches: 9. The CDR3 runs to 14 residues. Germline V gene sequence: CDR1 MDHEN, CDR2 SYDVKM. CDR3 sequence (DNA): TGTGCCACCTTCCTAGCGGGACAGCACAATGAGCAGTTCTTC. Translating gives CATFLAGQHNEQFF.

The sample holds one count of this clone. This sequence joins TRBV29-1 and TRBJ2-7; no clear D gene. Germline CDR1 and CDR2: SQVTM and ANQGSEA. CDR3 size: 14 residues. V was pared by 1 base and J by 5 bases, with 15 bases between. CDR3 residues: CSVEAGVGFHEQYF. The CDR3 nucleotides are TGCAGCGTTGAAGCTGGGGTTGGATTCCACGAGCAGTACTTC.

This clone was recorded a few times. DNA of the CDR3: TGTGCCTGGAGTCCCGGGACAGGCCTTGAAAAACTGTTTTTT. It codes for CAWSPGTGLEKLFF. This sequence joins TRBV30 and TRBJ1-4, with 8 bases lining up with TRBD1. Germline V gives CDR1 GTSNPN, CDR2 SVGIG (reference sequence). V was clipped by 2 bases and J by 7 bases; unmatched bases: 6. CDR3 length: 14 residues.

Regarding this clone: The junction departs from the called germline gene at one end, perhaps through a read error. The same CDR3 arises from other DNA sequences in this sample as well. The chain combines TRBV11-1 with TRBJ1-1; D call uncertain. The CDR3 sequence is 15 residues long. The V gene's germline CDR1 is SGHAT and CDR2 FQDESV (reference sequence). Written as DNA, the CDR3 is TGTGCCAGCAGCCCCCACGGACGTGCGAACACCGAAGCTTTCTTT. Protein product: CASSPHGRANTEAFF.

This clone was detected once. V and J are TRBV2 and TRBJ2-5, with 9 bases lining up with TRBD2. V lost 7 bases, J lost 5 bases, and 11 bases stayed unmatched. CDR3 length: 15 amino acids. Germline loops: CDR1 SNHLY, CDR2 FYNNEI. CDR3 region: CASMDSGGLRETQYF. Here the CDR3 DNA reads TGTGCCAGCATGGATAGCGGGGGCTTGAGGGAGACCCAGTACTTC.

The chain couples TRBV18 to TRBJ2-1, with 7 positions matching TRBD1. This CDR3 has 16 amino acids. With V trimmed by 0 bases and J by 3 bases, 5 bases remained unmatched. Germline lookup yields CDR1 KGHSH and CDR2 LQKENI. Written as DNA, the CDR3 is TGTGCCAGCTCACCACCGGGACAGACTATCTACAATGAGCAGTTCTTC. This sequence encodes CASSPPGQTIYNEQFF.

The CDR3 nucleotides read TGCGCCAGCAGTGTAGGGGACAGGAGATCACCCCTCCACTTT. This gives the protein CASSVGDRRSPLHF. The chain links TRBV10-2 to TRBJ1-6, with TRBD1 identical over 8 bases. CDR3 length: 14 residues. The V gene end was trimmed by 4 bases and the J gene end by 10 bases; junction bases not matched to a gene: 6. Germline CDR1 is WSHSY and CDR2 is SAAADI.

In regard to this clone: One end of the junction does not line up with germline, which may come from a read error. This sequence joins TRBV5-1 and TRBJ2-2, with TRBD2 matching over 8 bases. The germline gives CDR1 SGHRS, CDR2 YFSETQ. There are 15 residues in the CDR3. CDR3 nucleotides: TGCGCCAGCAGCACGGGGACTAGGAACCCCGGGGAGCTGTTTTTT. Its protein is CASSTGTRNPGELFF.

This clone was recorded a few times. The V call is TRBV28, the J call TRBJ1-2; D gene unclear. The germline V gene has CDR1 MDHEN and CDR2 SYDVKM. The CDR3 loop spans 15 amino acids. V was clipped by 3 bases and J by 5 bases, with 16 bases between them. This chain's CDR3 is CASSFGRKGPYGYTF. In DNA form, the CDR3 reads TGTGCCAGCAGTTTTGGACGGAAGGGCCCTTATGGCTACACCTTC.

V is TRBV28 and J is TRBJ2-4; 8 nucleotides line up with TRBD2. The germline gives CDR1 MDHEN, CDR2 SYDVKM. Germline trimming cut 11 bases from V and 8 bases from J; bases unmatched to any gene: 8. The CDR3 has 12 amino acids. The CDR3 loop reads CAVAGGSYIQYF. In DNA form, the CDR3 reads TGTGCCGTCGCGGGGGGCAGCTACATTCAGTACTTC.

The gene calls are TRBV11-2 and TRBJ2-4; the D gene is possibly TRBD2 (6 bases). V was cut by 2 bases and J by 2 bases, with 19 bases left in between. CDR3 length equals 18 residues. The germline CDR1 and CDR2 sequences are SGHAT and FQNNGV. CDR3 loop: CASSLRIMGTEPKNIQYF. In DNA, the CDR3 is TGTGCCAGCAGCTTACGTATCATGGGGACTGAACCCAAAAACATTCAGTACTTC.

The V gene is TRBV9, the J gene TRBJ1-6; D not certain. V lost 4 bases to trimming and J lost 5 bases, with 13 bases between them. The germline gives CDR1 SGDLS, CDR2 YYNGEE. The CDR3 has 15 residues. CDR3 region: CASSLRTGNNSPLHF. The CDR3 nucleotides are TGTGCCAGCAGCCTCCGGACGGGTAATAATTCACCCCTCCACTTT.

CDR3 coding DNA: TGTGCCAGCAGCTTAGGAGGGGGGCTCTCTGGAAACACCATATATTTT. Protein: CASSLGGGLSGNTIYF. J is TRBJ1-3 and V is TRBV7-8; tentatively, D is TRBD1 (6 bases). The CDR3 length is 16 residues. V lost 1 base to trimming and J lost 0 bases, with 10 bases between them. Per the germline V gene, CDR1 is SGHVS and CDR2 is FQNEAQ.

This clone appeared once. V gene TRBV27 combines with J gene TRBJ1-4, with unresolved D. Trimming stripped 2 bases from V and 0 bases from J, with 7 bases between. The germline V gene has CDR1 MNHEY and CDR2 SMNVEV (reference sequence). There are 15 residues in the CDR3. The CDR3 sequence is CASSLRGSTNEKLFF. DNA for the CDR3: TGTGCCAGCAGTTTACGGGGATCAACTAATGAAAAACTGTTTTTT. Variable domain in full (rest from reference TRBV27 and TRBJ1-4): EAQVTQNPRYLITVTGKKLTVTCSQNMNHEYMSWYRQDPGLGLRQIYYSMNVEVTDKGDVPEGYKVSRKEKRNFPLILESPSPNQTSLYFCASSLRGSTNEKLFFGSGTQLSVL.

This chain uses TRBV4-1 with TRBJ2-1; tentative D call: TRBD2 (6 bases). Germline lookup yields CDR1 MGHRA and CDR2 YSYEKL. V was trimmed by 4 bases and J by 0 bases, leaving 16 bases between them. This CDR3 region has 17 residues. CDR3 sequence (DNA): TGCGCCAGCAGCCCCGAGTTCACCGGGAGCTCCTACAATGAGCAGTTCTTC. Protein product: CASSPEFTGSSYNEQFF.

The chain links TRBV11-2 to TRBJ2-3, with TRBD2 matching 11 bases. The CDR3 totals 17 residues. J lost 0 bases, V lost 5 bases, and 7 bases had no gene match. Germline CDR1 reads SGHAT; CDR2 reads FQNNGV. CDR3 DNA sequence: TGTGCCAGCAGCCGTGGACTAGCGGGTCCTAGCACAGATACGCAGTATTTT. Translated, it gives CASSRGLAGPSTDTQYF.